The subject of this entry is one TCR beta chain. The clone's antigen remains unknown. This sample was included in a study of cytomegalovirus exposure and HLA in healthy donors (dated by TCRdb to 2017 to 2019). Regarding the complete study: An earlier analysis of under 600 of the donors reported about 290 Gb of sequence data and more than 90 million unique TCR beta sequences from about 200 million T cells. Roughly 300 gigabases of sequencing data and around 80 million unique TCR sequences made up an early release that covered about 640 HLA-typed donors. The genetic ancestry cluster associated with self-reported Caucasian donors included 81% of the approximately 430 genotyped donors. The aim of the study was to test whether cataloging public T cell receptors could identify signatures of past pathogen exposure. The study profiled the T cell repertoires of under 700 subjects by immunosequencing and related them to cytomegalovirus serostatus. Besides the first cohort of 666 subjects, a separate validation cohort made up of 120 or so different subjects was used. To predict cytomegalovirus infection status, the study brought together high-throughput TCR immunosequencing, statistical association of individual TCRs with disease status, and machine learning. A later analysis re-analyzed previously published TCR beta repertoires from 650 to 800 donors and added high-resolution HLA genotyping to study TCR occurrence patterns. Rather than drawing on any new phenotypic data, the later analysis identified candidate immune exposures from TCR beta sequences and the way those sequences occurred across donors. In an earlier analysis of roughly 580 of the donors, high-throughput TCR beta sequencing was used to judge whether each TCR beta V gene segment behaved as functional or pseudogenic. Donor age, sex, ethnicity and CMV serostatus were compiled together with the repertoire data. A later genetic analysis took genome-wide SNP genotypes for about 65% of the 666 donors and used that subset as a discovery cohort. All discovery cohort repertoires had been generated on a single sequencing platform. Class I and class II HLA loci were covered by the typing at four-digit resolution. Typing coverage differed by locus: A, B, C, DRB1 and DQB1 were typed in about 620-630 donors, DQA1 in about 510, DPA1 in 600 to 610, and DPB1 in just under 490. Because of strong linkage in the cohort, roughly five DR-DQ haplotypes were treated as single units for association and clustering. Among about 390 genotyped donors of the cohort, an average of around 240,000 unique TCR beta nucleotide sequences were sequenced per donor, 15% to 20% of them non-productive.

Library creation used the immunoSEQ multiplex PCR assay. The multiplex PCR relied on a mix of 60 forward primers for TCR Vbeta segments and 13 reverse primers for TCR Jbeta segments. A multiplex PCR assay on genomic DNA amplified the CDR3 region of rearranged TCR beta genes. Amplified TCR beta libraries were sequenced as 87-base-pair reads on the Illumina HiSeq System. In the authors' own workflow: A later analysis counted some 74 million unique TCR beta chains across the 666 repertoires, and roughly 11 million of these chains were shared by at least two donors. Raw reads were error-corrected and collapsed into unique sequences with a nearest-neighbor algorithm that merged closely related sequences to remove PCR and sequencing errors. V, D and J gene segments were assigned by aligning CDR3 sequences to IMGT reference sequences. Each retained sequence needed at least a six-nucleotide match to both a V gene segment and a J gene segment. A rearrangement was called productive if the CDR3 had no stop codons and remained in frame with V and J, and every other rearrangement was called non-productive. CDR3 was defined by IMGT convention, running from the second conserved V-encoded cysteine to the conserved J-encoded phenylalanine. The earlier analysis of about 560 of the donors excluded any sequence lacking an unambiguous match to a single V gene segment. An earlier analysis of 450 to 650 of the donors called V segments functional above 56.7% productive rearrangements and segregating when the between-donor standard deviation exceeded 5%. A statistical classification framework was built for diagnosing cytomegalovirus status from the catalog of TCR beta chain sequences. V and J gene assignment, in a later analysis, came from comparing TCR nucleotide sequences with IMGT/GENE-DB human TR gene sequences. The TCRdist pipeline was used in a later analysis to assign CDR3 sequences and most-parsimonious VDJ recombination scenarios. A later analysis defined each TCR beta chain by its CDR3 amino acid sequence plus V-gene family, and excluded reads lacking a unique V-gene family. As a way to deal with suspected cross-contamination and a sequencing artifact, a later analysis dropped 592 nucleotide sequences that were highly shared and had low generation probability. For each public chain, a later analysis derived a clonal expansion index from normalized ranks of inferred template counts within each repertoire. Generation probabilities in a later analysis came from a VDJ recombination model fitted to out-of-frame rearrangements, and those results were checked against IGoR. A later analysis scored TCR-TCR, TCR-HLA and TCR-CMV co-occurrence with hypergeometric tests, applying a repertoire-size bias correction to TCR pairs. To estimate false discovery rates, a later analysis permuted the HLA or CMV assignments 20 times. In a later analysis, co-occurring TCRs were grouped using DBSCAN, with TCRdist sequence similarity added in when clustering inside HLA-allele-positive subsets. Repertoires with fewer than 30,000 or more than 120,000 public chains were left out of co-occurrence clustering, as were a handful of repertoires with anomalous nucleotide sharing. TCRdb took over this immuneACCESS table, retaining in-frame rearrangements with V and J assigned. Such tables are incomplete; in checked studies, under half of the missing clones stem from an unresolved V gene, and the remainder is unexplained. The V and J calls and clone size were taken over from that table, and D and trimming were inferred from the DNA. The sample's clone listing holds 120,000 or so clones. The biggest ten clones account for approximately 3.9% of the sample.

There are 16 amino acids in the CDR3, from cysteine to phenylalanine inclusive. Only the CDR3 DNA stays, 48 bases, in frame from base 1. Taken from the germline V gene, the CDR1 and CDR2 loops are KGHSH and LQKENI. V lost 0 bases and J lost 2 bases, and the count of bases not matched to a germline gene is 1. In total, more than 500 healthy bone marrow donors made up the cohort. Cohort members were all nominally healthy when sampled, although unrecorded immune exposures were likely present. The donor tested CMV seronegative and was one of the 352 seronegative cohort members. A peripheral blood sample was provided by each donor, and peripheral blood mononuclear cells were used for TCR beta sequencing. Genomic DNA was extracted from the blood cell samples with the Qiagen DNeasy Blood Extraction Kit. Here is what the overall study found, with its caveats: In an earlier analysis of roughly 560 of the donors, most TCR beta V segments were observed in productive rearrangements about 90% or about 30% of the time, broadly matching IMGT annotations. A further reported finding was that TCR beta sequences accurately predicted the HLA-A and HLA-B alleles for most subjects in the first cohort. While some public TCRs were present in many individuals, most TCR sequences turned up only very rarely across donors. In a later genetic analysis, fewer N-insertions in productive TCRs were reported among donors in an Asian-associated ancestry cluster than the approximately 630-donor mean. Because counts were too low, seventeen rarely observed V segments, including chromosome 9 orphons, were excluded from the earlier analysis of fewer than 650 of the donors. In a later analysis, most CMV-associated TCR beta chains were found to appear HLA-restricted, with HLA associations seemingly driven largely by CMV exposure. According to a later analysis, parvovirus B19, influenza, CMV and Epstein-Barr virus appeared linked to several top co-occurrence clusters. Correlated functional status among segregating V segments might reflect linkage disequilibrium, but an unknown experimental factor could not be ruled out. When HLA alleles, especially DR and DQ, strongly co-occurred, attributing TCR associations to individual alleles was difficult. This cohort had only TCR beta chains sequenced, and the lack of alpha or paired-chain data limited which features could be detected. A cluster of highly shared sequence variants was judged likely to be a technical artifact of the sequencing pipeline. According to a later analysis, TCR association rates differed among HLA loci, with DRB1 alleles showing the most associated TCRs and HLA-C alleles showing the fewest. A later analysis found that HLA-associated TCR beta chains were more clonally expanded and had lower generation probabilities than equally common non-associated chains. Because some donors lacked HLA typing at each locus, the association tests relied only on the typed subset. Roughly uniform sequencing depth across donors was assumed in presence/absence analyses, although this assumption may not hold. In vitro tests confirmed that a few of the cytomegalovirus-associated TCR beta chains recognize cytomegalovirus antigens. A total of fewer than 200 TCR beta chains were listed by the study as associated with cytomegalovirus. The 87-base-pair reads could not distinguish some IMGT-functional V segments, including TRBV6-2 and TRBV6-3, so those segments were excluded. It was suggested by the authors that the approach could potentially be generalized to other disease states and immunological phenotypes. In both the original and validation cohorts, the classifier was reported to diagnose cytomegalovirus status with high specificity and sensitivity. Immune exposure information for the cohort was limited to CMV serostatus. In a later analysis, more than 15,000 TCR beta sequences were associated with specific HLA alleles at a false discovery rate of 0.05. An association between a missense DCLRE1C variant and V-gene and J-gene trimming of TCR beta chains was found in a later genetic analysis and replicated in an independent cohort.

The receptor chain draws on TRBV18 and TRBJ2-3; TRBD2 aligns with 11 central bases. Sequences were obtained from PBMCs. The clonotype comes from a man aged 18 to 29 in good health and CMV-seronegative. The CDR3 protein: CASSPPTSGITDTQYF. The DNA sequence follows: TGTGCCAGCTCACCACCGACTAGCGGGATCACAGATACGCAGTATTTT. Reference TRBV18 and TRBJ2-3 genes cover what lies past the CDR3, so the full variable domain is NAGVMQNPRHLVRRRGQEARLRCSPMKGHSHVYWYRQLPEEGLKFMVYLQKENIIDESGMPKERFSAEFPKEGPSILRIQQVVRGDSAAYFCASSPPTSGITDTQYFGPGTRLTVL.